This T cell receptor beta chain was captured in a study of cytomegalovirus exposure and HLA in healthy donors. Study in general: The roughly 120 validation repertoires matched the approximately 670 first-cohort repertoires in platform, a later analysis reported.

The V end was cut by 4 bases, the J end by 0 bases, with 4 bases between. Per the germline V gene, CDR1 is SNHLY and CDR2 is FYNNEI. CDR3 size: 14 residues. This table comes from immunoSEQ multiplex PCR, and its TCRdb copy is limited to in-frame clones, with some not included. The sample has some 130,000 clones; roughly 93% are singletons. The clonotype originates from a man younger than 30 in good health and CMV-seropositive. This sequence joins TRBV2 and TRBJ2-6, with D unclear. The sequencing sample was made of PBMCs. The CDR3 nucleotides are TGTGCCAGCAGTGCCAGCTCTGGGGCCAACGTCCTGACTTTC. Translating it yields CASSASSGANVLTF.